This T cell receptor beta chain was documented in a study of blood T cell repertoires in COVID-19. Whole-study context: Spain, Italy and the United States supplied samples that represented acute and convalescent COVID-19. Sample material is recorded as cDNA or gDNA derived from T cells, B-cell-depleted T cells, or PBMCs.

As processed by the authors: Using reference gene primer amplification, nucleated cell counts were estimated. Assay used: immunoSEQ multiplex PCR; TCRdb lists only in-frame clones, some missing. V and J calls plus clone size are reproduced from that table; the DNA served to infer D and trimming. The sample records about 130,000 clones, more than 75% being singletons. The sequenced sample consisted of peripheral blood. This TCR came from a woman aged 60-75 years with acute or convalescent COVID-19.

The CDR3 DNA reads TGTGCCAGCAGCCGGGACAGCCTCATGAACACTGAAGCTTTCTTT. Protein sequence: CASSRDSLMNTEAFF. The J gene is TRBJ1-1, the V gene TRBV5-4; 7 nucleotides line up with TRBD1. J was trimmed by 0 bases and V by 4 bases; bases with no gene match: 6. This CDR3 is built from 15 residues. Germline CDR1 reads SGHNT; CDR2 reads YYREEE (reference sequence).